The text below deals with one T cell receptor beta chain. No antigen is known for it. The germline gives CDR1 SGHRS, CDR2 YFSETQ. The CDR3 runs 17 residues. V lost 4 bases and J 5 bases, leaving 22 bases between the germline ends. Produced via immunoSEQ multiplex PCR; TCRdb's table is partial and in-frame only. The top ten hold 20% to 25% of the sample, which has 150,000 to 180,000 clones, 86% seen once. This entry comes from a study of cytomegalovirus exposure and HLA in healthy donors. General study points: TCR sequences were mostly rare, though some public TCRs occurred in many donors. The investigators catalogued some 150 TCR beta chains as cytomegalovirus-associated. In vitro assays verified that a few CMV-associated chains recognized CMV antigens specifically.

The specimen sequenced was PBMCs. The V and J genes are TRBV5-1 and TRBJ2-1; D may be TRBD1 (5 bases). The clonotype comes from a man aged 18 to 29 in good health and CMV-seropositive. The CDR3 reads CASSTGMDNVWDNEQFF. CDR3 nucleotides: TGCGCCAGCAGCACCGGAATGGACAACGTATGGGACAATGAGCAGTTCTTC. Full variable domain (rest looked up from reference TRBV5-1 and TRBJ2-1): KAGVTQTPRYLIKTRGQQVTLSCSPISGHRSVSWYQQTPGQGLQFLFEYFSETQRNKGNFPGRFSGRQFSNSRSEMNVSTLELGDSALYLCASSTGMDNVWDNEQFFGPGTRLTVL.